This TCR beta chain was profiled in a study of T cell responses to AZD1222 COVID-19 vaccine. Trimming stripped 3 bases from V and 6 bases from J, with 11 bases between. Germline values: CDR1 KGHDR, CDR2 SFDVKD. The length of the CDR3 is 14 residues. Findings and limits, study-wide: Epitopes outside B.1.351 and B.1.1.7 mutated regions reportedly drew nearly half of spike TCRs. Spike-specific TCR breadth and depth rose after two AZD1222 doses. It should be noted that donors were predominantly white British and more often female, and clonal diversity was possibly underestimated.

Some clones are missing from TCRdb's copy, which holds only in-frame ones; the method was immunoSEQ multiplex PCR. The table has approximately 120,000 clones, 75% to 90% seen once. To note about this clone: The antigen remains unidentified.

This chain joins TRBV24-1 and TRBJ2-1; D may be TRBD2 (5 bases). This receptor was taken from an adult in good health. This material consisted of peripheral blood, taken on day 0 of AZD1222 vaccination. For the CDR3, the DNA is TGTGCCACCAGTGATCGTCGGGGTGGCAATGAGCAGTTCTTC. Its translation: CATSDRRGGNEQFF.